This T cell receptor beta chain was identified in a study of OX40 agonist ivuxolimab in advanced cancers. Looking at the study overall: Patients in dose escalation had liver, melanoma, kidney or head and neck cancers.

The CDR3 runs to 16 residues. V lost 0 bases and J lost 10, with 20 bases in between. Per the germline V gene, CDR1 is SGHRS and CDR2 is YFSETQ. Study-level results: There was clonal expansion of CD4+ and CD8+ blood T cells by week 6 at 0.1 to 3.0 mg/kg. Clonal expansion in partial responders at 0.1-3.0 mg/kg ranked among the lowest. Nonresponders included some who also had low normalized T-cell clonal expansion.

For this clone: The antigen remains unidentified.

The data were produced by immunoSEQ multiplex PCR, yet TCRdb's version contains in-frame clones alone and is incomplete. The sample has 67,000 or so clones, approximately 89% seen once. This chain uses TRBV5-1 with TRBJ2-4, with D possibly being TRBD1 (6 bases). Material: CD4+ or CD8+ T cells sorted from blood, obtained in a trial of the OX40 agonist ivuxolimab. The TCR comes from an adult with an advanced solid tumor such as melanoma, head and neck, liver or kidney cancer. The CDR3 here is CASSLEGSRGSLIQYF. In DNA, the CDR3 is TGCGCCAGCAGCTTGGAAGGATCCAGGGGAAGCCTAATTCAGTACTTC.